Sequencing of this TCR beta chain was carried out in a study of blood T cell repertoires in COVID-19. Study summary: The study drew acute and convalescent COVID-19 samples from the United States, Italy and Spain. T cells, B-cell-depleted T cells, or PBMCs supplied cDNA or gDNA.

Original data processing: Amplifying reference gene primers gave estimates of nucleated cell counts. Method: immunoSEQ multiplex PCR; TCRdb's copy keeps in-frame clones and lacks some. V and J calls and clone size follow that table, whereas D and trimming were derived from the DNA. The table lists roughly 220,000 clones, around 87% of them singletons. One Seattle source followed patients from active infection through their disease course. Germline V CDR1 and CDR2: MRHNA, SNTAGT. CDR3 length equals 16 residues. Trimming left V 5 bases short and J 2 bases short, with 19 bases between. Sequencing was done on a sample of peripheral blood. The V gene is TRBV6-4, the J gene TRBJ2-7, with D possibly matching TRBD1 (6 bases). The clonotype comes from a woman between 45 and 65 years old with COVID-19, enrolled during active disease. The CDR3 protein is CASSTTPPGHTYEQYF. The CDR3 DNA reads TGTGCCAGCAGTACTACACCTCCGGGACACACCTACGAGCAGTACTTC.